The sequence of this T cell receptor beta chain was determined in a study of OX40 agonist ivuxolimab in advanced cancers. Across the study: Head and neck, renal cell, melanoma or hepatocellular carcinoma were the cancers that dose-escalation patients had.

This CDR3 comprises 18 residues. Per the germline V gene, CDR1 is LNHNV and CDR2 is YYDKDF (reference sequence). The V end was cut by 0 bases, the J end by 2 bases, with 18 bases between. For this clone: What it recognizes is unknown.

Study-wide results and caveats: The expanded peripheral T cells' antigen specificity was not determined.

Sequencing was performed with immunoSEQ multiplex PCR; in TCRdb, only in-frame clones are kept and a portion is missing. The data hold around 76,000 clones, with 70% to 90% observed a single time. This material consisted of CD4+ or CD8+ T cells sorted from blood, taken in a trial of the OX40 agonist ivuxolimab. The V call is TRBV15, the J call TRBJ2-3, with no clear D. The receptor's source is an adult with an advanced solid tumor such as melanoma, head and neck, liver or kidney cancer. The CDR3 coding sequence is TGTGCCACCAGCAGAGATTCCCCCTCGGTGAGATACACAGATACGCAGTATTTT. It is translated as CATSRDSPSVRYTDTQYF.